These 9 T cell receptor beta chains share one sample of origin, sequenced in a study of blood T cell repertoires in COVID-19. The repertoire was sequenced with immunoSEQ multiplex PCR; TCRdb's copy has only in-frame clones and lacks some. The data hold about 40,000 clones, with 81% observed a single time. The source material was peripheral blood. The receptor set was obtained from a man aged 80 or over with active or convalescent COVID-19.

V is TRBV6-1 and J is TRBJ2-5, with 8 nucleotides matching TRBD1. V lost 0 bases to trimming and J lost 4 bases; unmatched junction nucleotides: 16. Germline V lookup: CDR1 MNHNS, CDR2 SASEGT. The length of the CDR3 is 19 residues. The CDR3 sequence is CASSEARARLAGGRETQYF. CDR3 DNA: TGTGCCAGCAGTGAAGCCCGAGCGAGGTTGGCAGGGGGCCGAGAGACCCAGTACTTC.

The chain combines TRBV12-3 or TRBV12-4 with TRBJ1-2, with unresolved D. The CDR3 sequence is 12 residues long. V was shortened by 2 bases and J by 8 bases, with 9 bases between the two germline ends. The DNA of the CDR3 is TGTGCCAGCAGTTTAACGCACTGGGGCTACACCTTC. Translation gives CASSLTHWGYTF.

The chain uses TRBV19 and TRBJ2-7, with TRBD2 identical over 14 bases. Germline V gene sequence: CDR1 LNHDA, CDR2 SQIVND (reference sequence). The CDR3 loop spans 16 amino acids. The V gene end was trimmed by 1 base and the J gene end by 5 bases; junction bases not matched to a gene: 4. CDR3 amino acids: CASSIGTSGRINEQYF. The CDR3, as DNA: TGTGCCAGTAGTATAGGGACTAGCGGGAGGATCAACGAGCAGTACTTC.

The J gene is TRBJ1-3, the V gene TRBV3-1 (or the pseudogene TRBV3-2); D is unclear. Trimming removed 1 base at V and 4 bases at J, with 11 bases between. CDR3 size: 15 residues. Germline CDR1 LGHDT, CDR2 YNNKEL (reference sequence). CDR3 protein: CASSQVGNSGNTIYF. Here the CDR3 DNA reads TGTGCCAGCAGCCAAGTCGGGAACAGCGGAAACACCATATATTTT.

This clone has a handful of counts. The chain employs TRBV9 and TRBJ2-1, with D uncertain. Trimming pared 1 base from V and 0 bases from J, leaving 8 bases between. The CDR3 totals 15 residues. The germline CDR1 and CDR2 sequences are SGDLS and YYNGEE. The CDR3, as DNA: TGTGCCAGCAGCGTAAGCCTGAGCTCCTACAATGAGCAGTTCTTC. Translating gives CASSVSLSSYNEQFF.

V and J are TRBV5-5 and TRBJ1-5, with a possible D match to TRBD1 (5 bases). The V end lost 5 bases, the J end lost 6 bases, and 18 bases lay between the germline ends. This CDR3 has 15 residues. Germline V gene sequence: CDR1 SGHKS, CDR2 YYEKEE (reference sequence). The CDR3 spells CASRLTSGDGQPQHF. The CDR3 DNA reads TGTGCCAGCAGGCTCACTTCGGGGGACGGTCAGCCCCAGCATTTT.

The chain recombines TRBV6-5 with TRBJ2-5; 10 bases match TRBD2. This CDR3 contains 15 residues. CDR1 is MNHEY, CDR2 SVGAGI, per germline. The V segment lost 4 bases and the J segment 5 bases; nucleotides outside the gene matches: 7. The CDR3 here is CASSSSGGAFETQYF. CDR3 in DNA: TGTGCCAGCAGTTCAAGCGGGGGGGCCTTTGAGACCCAGTACTTC.

The V call is TRBV19, the J call TRBJ1-2; D is undetermined. This CDR3 region has 13 residues. V was pared by 5 bases and J by 3 bases, with 10 bases between. The V gene's germline CDR1 is LNHDA and CDR2 SQIVND (reference sequence). CDR3 nucleotide sequence: TGTGCCAGTAGTGGCCCCGAAGACTATGGCTACACCTTC. Translating gives CASSGPEDYGYTF. Full variable domain (missing parts from reference TRBV19 and TRBJ1-2): DGGITQSPKYLFRKEGQNVTLSCEQNLNHDAMYWYRQDPGQGLRLIYYSQIVNDFQKGDIAEGYSVSREKKESFPLTVTSAQKNPTAFYLCASSGPEDYGYTFGSGTRLTVV.

The rearrangement uses TRBV18 and TRBJ1-1; maybe TRBD1 (6 bases). V was clipped by 2 bases and J by 1 base, with 11 bases between them. Germline CDR1 and CDR2: KGHSH and LQKENI. This CDR3 has 15 amino acids. DNA for the CDR3: TGTGCCAGCTCACCAGGGGGGGCAGGGAACACTGAAGCTTTCTTT. It specifies CASSPGGAGNTEAFF.